What follows is one T cell receptor beta chain and its context. The CDR3 totals 11 residues. V lost 5 bases to trimming and J lost 11 bases; unmatched junction nucleotides: 4. Germline V gene lookup returns CDR1 SGHTA and CDR2 FQGNSA. This sample was taken from a study of cytomegalovirus exposure and HLA in healthy donors. PCR used 60 Vbeta primers and 13 Jbeta primers. TCRdb's table, derived via immunoSEQ multiplex PCR, lists solely in-frame clones and lacks some. The table has 140,000 to 150,000 clones, about 80% seen once. Sequenced input: PBMCs. The rearrangement joins TRBV7-2 to TRBJ2-3; 7 nucleotides agree with TRBD1. The origin of this receptor is a man aged 35-49 years in good health and CMV-seronegative. Here the CDR3 DNA reads TGTGCCAGCAGCAGGGACAGCAGGCAGTATTTT. Translating it yields CASSRDSRQYF.